A selection of T cell receptor beta chains follows, all from one sample in a study of blood T cell repertoires in COVID-19. The data were produced by immunoSEQ multiplex PCR, yet TCRdb's version contains in-frame clones alone and is incomplete. The data contain under 250,000 clones, around nine tenths of them singletons. Sequenced input: peripheral blood. The receptors were gathered from a woman aged 55-69 years with acute or convalescent COVID-19. Each CDR3 is given with its conserved first and last residue. The D gene is left open where the match is weak.

J: TRBJ1-4; length: 12; D: NA; V: TRBV29-1; DNA: TGCAGCGTCACCGGGGGTAATGAAAAACTGTTTTTT; CDR3: CSVTGGNEKLFF
J: TRBJ2-7; length: 14; D: NA; V: TRBV6-5; DNA: TGTGCCAGCAGTTACCATGGCAGTCCTTACGAGCAGTACTTC; CDR3: CASSYHGSPYEQYF
J: TRBJ1-1; length: 14; D: TRBD1; V: TRBV9; DNA: TGTGCCAGCAGCGATGCCGGGACAGGAACTGAAGCTTTCTTT; CDR3: CASSDAGTGTEAFF
J: TRBJ1-6; length: 15; D: NA; V: TRBV10-3; DNA: TGTGCCACTGGGGAGATGAGCTCCTATAATTCACCCCTCCACTTT; CDR3: CATGEMSSYNSPLHF
J: TRBJ2-3; length: 13; D: TRBD2; V: TRBV27; DNA: TGTGCCAGCAGTCTACTAGCGGGAGATACGCAGTATTTT; CDR3: CASSLLAGDTQYF
J: TRBJ1-5; length: 15; D: NA; V: TRBV18; DNA: TGTGCCAGCTCACCAGCGGGGGTGGAGAGGCAGCCCCAGCATTTT; CDR3: CASSPAGVERQPQHF
J: TRBJ2-7; length: 14; D: TRBD1; V: TRBV7-2; DNA: TGTGCCAGCCGTAGGGGGACAGGGGGCAACGAGCAGTACTTC; CDR3: CASRRGTGGNEQYF
J: TRBJ1-2; length: 15; D: NA; V: TRBV6-6; DNA: TGTGCCAGCAGGGCAGGGGCGCATATCAACTATGGCTACACCTTC; CDR3: CASRAGAHINYGYTF
J: TRBJ2-1; length: 20; D: TRBD2; V: TRBV19; DNA: TGTGCCAGTAGTTCCTGGACTAGCGGATACTTCGACTTATCCTACAATGAGCAGTTCTTC; CDR3: CASSSWTSGYFDLSYNEQFF
J: TRBJ2-2; length: 17; D: NA; V: TRBV6-6; DNA: TGTGCCAGCAGTCCAGGGGGCCTAGCGGGAAACACCGGGGAGCTGTTTTTT; CDR3: CASSPGGLAGNTGELFF
J: TRBJ1-2; length: 15; D: NA; V: TRBV19; DNA: TGTGCCAGTAGTATTCAGACATCAAATCGCCGAGGCTACACCTTC; CDR3: CASSIQTSNRRGYTF
J: TRBJ2-5; length: 14; D: NA; V: TRBV27; DNA: TGTGCCAGCAGTTTGACAACCCGCCAGGGGACCCAGTACTTC; CDR3: CASSLTTRQGTQYF
J: TRBJ2-1; length: 18; D: TRBD2; V: TRBV3-1/TRBV3-2; DNA: TGTGCCAGCAGCCTTACACCGGGACTAGCGGCCTTATACAATGAGCAGTTCTTC; CDR3: CASSLTPGLAALYNEQFF
J: TRBJ2-2; length: 9; D: NA; V: TRBV12-3/TRBV12-4; DNA: TGTGCACCAGAAGGGGTGCTGTTTTTT; CDR3: CAPEGVLFF
J: TRBJ1-6; length: 15; D: NA; V: TRBV7-9; DNA: TGTGCCAGCAGCTCGGGGGACTCCTATAATTCACCCCTCCACTTT; CDR3: CASSSGDSYNSPLHF
J: TRBJ2-3; length: 14; D: NA; V: TRBV19; DNA: TGTGCCAGTAGTATCGGGGTGGGCACAGATACGCAGTATTTT; CDR3: CASSIGVGTDTQYF
J: TRBJ2-5; length: 15; D: NA; V: TRBV7-2; DNA: TGTGCCAGCAGCTCCGGACTTCCGTACCAAGAGACCCAGTACTTC; CDR3: CASSSGLPYQETQYF
J: TRBJ2-1; length: 16; D: TRBD2; V: TRBV6-4; DNA: TGTGCCAGCAGTGAGAAGGCTGGACTAGCGGGCAATGAGCAGTTCTTC; CDR3: CASSEKAGLAGNEQFF
J: TRBJ1-2; length: 14; D: NA; V: TRBV7-9; DNA: TGTGCCAGCAGCTTGGTTAGCGCCTCGGATGGCTACACCTTC; CDR3: CASSLVSASDGYTF
J: TRBJ2-3; length: 15; D: NA; V: TRBV5-8; DNA: TGTGCCAGCAGCTGGGGGGGGGCCGGGACAGATACGCAGTATTTT; CDR3: CASSWGGAGTDTQYF
J: TRBJ2-3; length: 16; D: TRBD2; V: TRBV5-4; DNA: TGTGCCAGCAGCTTGGAGGCTAGCGGGGTAGTAGATACGCAGTATTTT; CDR3: CASSLEASGVVDTQYF
J: TRBJ2-2; length: 18; D: NA; V: TRBV9; DNA: TGTGCCAGCAGCGCCACCGGGACTCAAGGAGGGAACACCGGGGAGCTGTTTTTT; CDR3: CASSATGTQGGNTGELFF
J: TRBJ1-5; length: 14; D: TRBD1; V: TRBV6-5; DNA: TGTGCCAGCAGTTTCCGACAGGGCGGTCAGCCCCAGCATTTT; CDR3: CASSFRQGGQPQHF